The next 10 T cell receptor beta chains were all read from a single sample in a study of blood T cell repertoires in COVID-19. Sequencing used immunoSEQ multiplex PCR; TCRdb keeps in-frame clones, though not all of them. The table shows more than 95,000 clones, with around 79% occurring only once. Sequenced material: peripheral blood. The receptor set was obtained from a man aged 50 to 60 with acute or convalescent COVID-19.

The chain employs TRBV18 and TRBJ1-1; unclear D gene. The V and J ends lost 5 bases and 3 bases respectively, with 10 bases between them. The CDR3 spans 13 residues. In germline, CDR1 is KGHSH, CDR2 LQKENI. Written as DNA, the CDR3 is TGTGCCAGCTCAGCACAGCGGGACACTGAAGCTTTCTTT. Translated: CASSAQRDTEAFF.

The genes are TRBV18 and TRBJ2-3, with TRBD1 identical over 8 bases. Per germline, CDR1 KGHSH and CDR2 LQKENI. Trimming at V came to 4 bases and at J to 0 bases, leaving 6 bases not matched to a gene. This CDR3 contains 16 residues. The CDR3 DNA reads TGTGCCAGCTCACTAGGACAGGGCCCTAGCACAGATACGCAGTATTTT. This sequence encodes CASSLGQGPSTDTQYF.

A few counts support this clone. This sequence joins TRBV27 and TRBJ2-1; a possible D gene is TRBD2 (6 bases). V lost 3 bases and J 7 bases, leaving 19 bases between the germline ends. This CDR3 has 16 residues. CDR1 is MNHEY, CDR2 SMNVEV, per germline (reference sequence). The chain's CDR3 is CASSFWSGAGPNEQFF. The CDR3 nucleotides read TGTGCCAGCAGTTTCTGGAGCGGAGCGGGCCCTAATGAGCAGTTCTTC.

The table lists this clone with many counts. The chain has TRBV6-1 and TRBJ2-2; the D is unclear. Between the trimmed V and J ends, which lost 2 bases and 7 bases, there was a span of 8 bases. Germline V CDR1 and CDR2: MNHNS, SASEGT. The CDR3 runs 13 residues. The CDR3 protein is CASSELVSGELFF. The CDR3 DNA sequence: TGTGCCAGCAGTGAACTGGTTAGCGGGGAGCTGTTTTTT.

This clone was observed a few times. V gene TRBV12-3 or TRBV12-4 combines with J gene TRBJ2-2; D is uncertain. CDR3 length: 13 amino acids. V dropped 2 bases and J dropped 2 bases, with 3 bases sitting between them. Here the CDR3 DNA reads TGTGCCAGCAGTTTATCAAACACCGGGGAGCTGTTTTTT. This translates into CASSLSNTGELFF.

The chain couples TRBV5-5 to TRBJ1-5, with TRBD1 identical over 10 bases. Germline values: CDR1 SGHKS, CDR2 YYEKEE (reference sequence). CDR3 size: 17 residues. Losses at the gene ends were 4 bases for V and 0 bases for J; bases not matched to a gene: 7. The CDR3 is CASSLRQGASSNQPQHF. CDR3 sequence (DNA): TGTGCCAGCAGCCTTCGACAGGGGGCAAGTAGCAATCAGCCCCAGCATTTT.

The gene calls are TRBV4-2 and TRBJ2-7, with D possibly TRBD2 on 6 matching bases. In germline, CDR1 is LGHNA, CDR2 YNFKEQ. Trimming took 2 bases from V and 1 from J, leaving 9 bases between them. CDR3 size: 14 residues. The CDR3 DNA reads TGTGCCAGCAGCCAACGACTAGGTTCCTACGAGCAGTACTTC. Translation: CASSQRLGSYEQYF.

This clone was seen more than once but under ten times. This chain links TRBV11-3 with TRBJ1-3; 9 nucleotides agree with TRBD1. From germline, CDR1 is SGHNT and CDR2 YENEEA. V trimming: 5 bases; J trimming: 0 bases; junction bases outside the gene matches: 5. This CDR3 is 16 amino acids long. CDR3 in amino acids: CASSQGTGSSGNTIYF. CDR3 nucleotides: TGTGCCAGCAGCCAAGGGACAGGGAGCTCTGGAAACACCATATATTTT.

The J gene is TRBJ2-2, the V gene TRBV7-2; the D gene is possibly TRBD2 (6 bases). Trimming removed 1 base at V and 0 bases at J, with 6 bases between. Germline V CDR1 and CDR2: SGHTA, FQGNSA. The CDR3 contains 15 residues. The DNA for the CDR3 is TGTGCCAGCAGCTTAGGCGGGGCGAACACCGGGGAGCTGTTTTTT. It encodes CASSLGGANTGELFF.

The chain couples TRBV7-8 to TRBJ2-7; 7 positions agree with TRBD1. The CDR3 runs to 15 residues. Germline V CDR1 and CDR2: SGHVS, FQNEAQ. J lost 3 bases, V lost 2 bases, and 7 bases had no gene match. The CDR3 loop is CASSLIRGKSYEQYF. The CDR3 DNA reads as TGTGCCAGCAGCTTAATCAGGGGGAAAAGCTACGAGCAGTACTTC.